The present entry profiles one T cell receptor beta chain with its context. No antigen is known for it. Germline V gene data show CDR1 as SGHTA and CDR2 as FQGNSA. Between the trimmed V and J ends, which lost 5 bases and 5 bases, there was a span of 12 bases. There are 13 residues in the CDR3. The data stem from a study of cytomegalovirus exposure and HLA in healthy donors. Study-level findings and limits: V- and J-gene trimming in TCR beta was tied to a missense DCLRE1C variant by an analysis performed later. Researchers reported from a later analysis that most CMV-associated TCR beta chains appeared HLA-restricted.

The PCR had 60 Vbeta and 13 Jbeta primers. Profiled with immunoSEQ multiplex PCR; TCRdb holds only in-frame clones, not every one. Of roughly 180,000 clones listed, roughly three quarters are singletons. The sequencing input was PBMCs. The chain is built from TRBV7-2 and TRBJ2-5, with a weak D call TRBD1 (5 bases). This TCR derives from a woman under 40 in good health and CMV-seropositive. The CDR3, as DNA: TGTGCCAGCAGCCCAGGGTTCGGGGAGACCCAGTACTTC. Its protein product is CASSPGFGETQYF.